This T cell receptor (beta chain) was documented in a study of cytomegalovirus exposure and HLA in healthy donors. The CDR3 length is 14 residues. Per the germline V gene, CDR1 is SGHVS and CDR2 is FQNEAQ. Trimming removed 0 bases from V and 4 bases from J, with 10 bases in between. PCR used 60 Vbeta primers and 13 Jbeta primers. The data were produced by immunoSEQ multiplex PCR, yet TCRdb's version contains in-frame clones alone and is incomplete. The sample includes 150,000 to 200,000 clones, about 84% seen only once; the top ten take approximately 14%. The chain joins TRBV7-8 to TRBJ2-7, with TRBD2 as a possible D gene (6 bases). The sequenced material came from PBMCs. The source of this sequence is a woman between 25 and 40 years old in good health and CMV-seropositive. The CDR3 DNA is TGTGCCAGCAGCTTAGCGAGTAGCGGATACGAGCAGTACTTC. Residues: CASSLASSGYEQYF.